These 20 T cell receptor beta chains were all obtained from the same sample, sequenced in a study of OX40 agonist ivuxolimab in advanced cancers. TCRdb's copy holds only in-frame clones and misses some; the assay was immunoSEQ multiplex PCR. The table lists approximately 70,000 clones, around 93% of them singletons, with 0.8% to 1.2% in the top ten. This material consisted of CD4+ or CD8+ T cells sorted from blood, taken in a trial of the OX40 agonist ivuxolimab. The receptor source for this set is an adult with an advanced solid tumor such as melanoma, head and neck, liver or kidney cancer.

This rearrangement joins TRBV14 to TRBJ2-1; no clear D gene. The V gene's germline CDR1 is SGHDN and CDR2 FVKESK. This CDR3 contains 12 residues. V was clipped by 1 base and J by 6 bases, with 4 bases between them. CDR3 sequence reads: CASSQVTNEQFF. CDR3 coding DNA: TGTGCCAGCAGCCAAGTCACCAATGAGCAGTTCTTC.

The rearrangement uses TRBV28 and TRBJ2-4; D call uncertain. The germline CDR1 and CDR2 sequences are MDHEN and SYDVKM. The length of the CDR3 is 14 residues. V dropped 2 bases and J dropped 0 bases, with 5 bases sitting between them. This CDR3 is CASSLQRAKNIQYF. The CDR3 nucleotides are TGTGCCAGCAGTTTACAGAGAGCCAAAAACATTCAGTACTTC.

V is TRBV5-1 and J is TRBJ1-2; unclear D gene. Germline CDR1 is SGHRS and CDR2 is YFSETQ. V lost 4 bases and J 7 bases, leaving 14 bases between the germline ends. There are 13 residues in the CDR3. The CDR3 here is CASSPRAGSGYTF. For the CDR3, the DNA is TGCGCCAGCAGCCCACGGGCTGGGTCTGGCTACACCTTC.

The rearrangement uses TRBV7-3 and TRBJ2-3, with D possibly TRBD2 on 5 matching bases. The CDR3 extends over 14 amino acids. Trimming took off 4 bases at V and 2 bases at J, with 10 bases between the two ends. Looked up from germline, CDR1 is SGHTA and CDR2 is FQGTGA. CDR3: CASSSSGYTDTQYF. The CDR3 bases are TGTGCCAGCAGCTCAAGCGGTTACACAGATACGCAGTATTTT.

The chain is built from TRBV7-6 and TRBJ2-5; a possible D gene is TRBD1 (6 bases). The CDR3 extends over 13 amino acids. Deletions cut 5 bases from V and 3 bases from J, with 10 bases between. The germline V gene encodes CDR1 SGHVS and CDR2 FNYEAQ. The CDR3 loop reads CASSSRDKETQYF. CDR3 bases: TGTGCCAGCAGCAGCCGGGACAAAGAGACCCAGTACTTC.

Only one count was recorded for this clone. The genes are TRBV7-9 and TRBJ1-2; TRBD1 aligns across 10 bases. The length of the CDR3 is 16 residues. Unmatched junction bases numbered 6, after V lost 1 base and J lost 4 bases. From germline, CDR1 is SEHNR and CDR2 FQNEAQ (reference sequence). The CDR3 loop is CASSLGGTGVGYGYTF. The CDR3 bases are TGTGCCAGCAGCTTAGGAGGGACAGGGGTTGGCTATGGCTACACCTTC.

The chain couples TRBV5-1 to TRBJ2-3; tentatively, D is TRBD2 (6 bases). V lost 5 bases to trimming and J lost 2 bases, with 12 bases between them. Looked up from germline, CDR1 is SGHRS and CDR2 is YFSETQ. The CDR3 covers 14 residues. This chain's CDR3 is CASRPSDNTDTQYF. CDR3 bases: TGCGCCAGCAGGCCTAGCGACAACACAGATACGCAGTATTTT.

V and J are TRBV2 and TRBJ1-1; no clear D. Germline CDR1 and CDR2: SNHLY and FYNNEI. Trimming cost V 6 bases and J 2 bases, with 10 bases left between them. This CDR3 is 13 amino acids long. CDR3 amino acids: CASRGITNTEAFF. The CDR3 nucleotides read TGTGCCAGCAGGGGTATAACTAACACTGAAGCTTTCTTT.

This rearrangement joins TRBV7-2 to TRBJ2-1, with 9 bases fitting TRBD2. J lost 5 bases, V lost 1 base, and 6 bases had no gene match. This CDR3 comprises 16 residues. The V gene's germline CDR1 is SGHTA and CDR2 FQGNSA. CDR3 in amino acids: CASSLVSAGGDNEQFF. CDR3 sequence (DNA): TGTGCCAGCAGCTTAGTATCAGCGGGAGGAGACAATGAGCAGTTCTTC.

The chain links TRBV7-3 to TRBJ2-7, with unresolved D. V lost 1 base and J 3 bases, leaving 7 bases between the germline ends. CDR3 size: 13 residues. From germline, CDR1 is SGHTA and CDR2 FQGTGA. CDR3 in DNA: TGTGCCAGCAGCTTAAGGGCAGACTACGAGCAGTACTTC. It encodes CASSLRADYEQYF. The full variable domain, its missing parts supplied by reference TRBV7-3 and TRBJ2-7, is GAGVSQTPSNKVTEKGKYVELRCDPISGHTALYWYRQSLGQGPEFLIYFQGTGAADDSGLPNDRFFAVRPEGSVSTLKIQRTERGDSAVYLCASSLRADYEQYFGPGTRLTVT.

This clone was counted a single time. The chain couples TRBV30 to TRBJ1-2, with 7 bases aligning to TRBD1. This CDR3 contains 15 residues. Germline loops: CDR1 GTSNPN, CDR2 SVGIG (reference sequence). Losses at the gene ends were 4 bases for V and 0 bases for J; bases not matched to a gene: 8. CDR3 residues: CAWTPTGLTNYGYTF. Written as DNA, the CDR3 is TGTGCCTGGACCCCGACAGGGCTTACTAACTATGGCTACACCTTC.

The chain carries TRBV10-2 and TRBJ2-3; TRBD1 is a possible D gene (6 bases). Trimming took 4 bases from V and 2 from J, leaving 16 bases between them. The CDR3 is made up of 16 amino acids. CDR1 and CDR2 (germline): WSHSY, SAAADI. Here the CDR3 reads CASSGGGQTNTDTQYF. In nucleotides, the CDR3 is TGCGCCAGCAGTGGAGGCGGACAGACAAACACAGATACGCAGTATTTT.

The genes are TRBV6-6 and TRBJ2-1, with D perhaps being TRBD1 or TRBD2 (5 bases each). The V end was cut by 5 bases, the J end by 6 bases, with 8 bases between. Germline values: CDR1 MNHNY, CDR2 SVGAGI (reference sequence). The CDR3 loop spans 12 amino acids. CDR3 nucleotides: TGTGCCAGCAGTCATGGGGGCAATGAGCAGTTCTTC. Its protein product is CASSHGGNEQFF.

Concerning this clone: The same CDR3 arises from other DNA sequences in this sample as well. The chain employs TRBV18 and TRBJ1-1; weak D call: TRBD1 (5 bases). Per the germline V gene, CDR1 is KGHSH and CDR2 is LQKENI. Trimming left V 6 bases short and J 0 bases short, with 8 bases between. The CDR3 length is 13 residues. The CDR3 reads CASSRGMNTEAFF. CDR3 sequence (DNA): TGTGCCAGCTCTCGGGGGATGAACACTGAAGCTTTCTTT.

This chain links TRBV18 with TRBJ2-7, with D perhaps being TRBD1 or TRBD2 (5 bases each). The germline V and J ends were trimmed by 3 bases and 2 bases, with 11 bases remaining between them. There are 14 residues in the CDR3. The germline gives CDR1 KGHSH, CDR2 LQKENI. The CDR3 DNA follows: TGTGCCAGCTCACCCGGGGACGGCCCCTACGAGCAGTACTTC. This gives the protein CASSPGDGPYEQYF.

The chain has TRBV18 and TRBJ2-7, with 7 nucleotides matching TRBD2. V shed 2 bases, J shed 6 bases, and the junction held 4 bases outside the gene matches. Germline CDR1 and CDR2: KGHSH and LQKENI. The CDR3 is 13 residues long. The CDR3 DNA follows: TGTGCCAGCTCACCAGGCCTAGCGGTCGAGCAGTACTTC. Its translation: CASSPGLAVEQYF.

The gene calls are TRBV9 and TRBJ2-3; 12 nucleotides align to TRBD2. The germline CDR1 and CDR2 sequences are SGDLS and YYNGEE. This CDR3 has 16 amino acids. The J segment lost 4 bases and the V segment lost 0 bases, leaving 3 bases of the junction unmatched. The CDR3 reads CASSVAASGGADTQYF. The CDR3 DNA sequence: TGTGCCAGCAGCGTAGCCGCTAGCGGGGGGGCAGATACGCAGTATTTT.

CDR3 region: CASSRLRVDYGYTF. Written as DNA, the CDR3 is TGTGCCAGCAGTCGGCTTAGGGTCGACTATGGCTACACCTTC. This rearrangement joins TRBV6-6 to TRBJ1-2; D gene uncertain. The CDR3 is made up of 14 amino acids. Looked up from germline, CDR1 is MNHNY and CDR2 is SVGAGI (reference sequence). V was shortened by 5 bases and J by 3 bases, with 13 bases between the two germline ends.

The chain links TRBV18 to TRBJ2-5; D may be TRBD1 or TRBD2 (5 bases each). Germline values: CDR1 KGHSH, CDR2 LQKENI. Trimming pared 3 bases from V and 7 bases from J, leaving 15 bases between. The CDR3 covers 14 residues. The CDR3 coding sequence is TGTGCCAGCTCACCCCCCCCGCAGGGAGCGACCCAGTACTTC. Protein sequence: CASSPPPQGATQYF.

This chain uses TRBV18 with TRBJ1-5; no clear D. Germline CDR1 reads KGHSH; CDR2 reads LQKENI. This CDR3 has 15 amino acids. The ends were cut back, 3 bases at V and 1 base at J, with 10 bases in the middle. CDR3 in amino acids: CASSPVGLSNQPQHF. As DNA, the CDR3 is TGTGCCAGCTCACCCGTGGGGTTAAGCAATCAGCCCCAGCATTTT.